The 11 T cell receptor beta chains reported below all come from one sample, sequenced in a study of blood T cell repertoires in COVID-19. Clones were sequenced by immunoSEQ multiplex PCR, and TCRdb holds only the in-frame ones, with some missing. Of approximately 120,000 clones listed, more than 70% are singletons. Sample: peripheral blood. The receptors here all came from a human donor in a cohort sampled during active COVID-19.

The CDR3 protein is CASSVDRVETQYF. CDR3 in DNA: TGTGCCAGCTCAGTTGACAGGGTTGAGACCCAGTACTTC. The rearrangement joins TRBV18 to TRBJ2-5; 7 nucleotides align to TRBD1. Germline-derived CDR1 and CDR2 are KGHSH and LQKENI. Trimming at V came to 5 bases and at J to 5 bases, leaving 5 bases not matched to a gene. This CDR3 is built from 13 residues.

The chain is built from TRBV9 and TRBJ2-5; D may be TRBD2 (6 bases). The CDR3 spans 14 residues. Germline assignment: CDR1 SGDLS and CDR2 YYNGEE. Trimming removed 4 bases from V and 4 bases from J, with 14 bases in between. The CDR3 coding sequence is TGTGCCAGCAGCCCGGGGACTGCGGGAGAGACCCAGTACTTC. Its translation: CASSPGTAGETQYF.

The rearrangement links TRBV28 to TRBJ1-5; 7 nucleotides agree with TRBD1. This CDR3 contains 14 residues. Trimming cost V 6 bases and J 4 bases; bases outside gene matches: 6. CDR1 and CDR2 from the germline V gene are MDHEN and SYDVKM. The CDR3 region has the DNA TGTGCCAGCAGCTCGACAGGGTTGAATCAGCCCCAGCATTTT. This translates into CASSSTGLNQPQHF.

The gene calls are TRBV15 and TRBJ2-3, with 10 bases lining up with TRBD2. Germline loops: CDR1 LNHNV, CDR2 YYDKDF (reference sequence). The V and J ends lost 5 bases and 3 bases, in that order; junction bases with no gene match: 2. CDR3 length: 14 residues. The CDR3 is CATSGLAVTDTQYF. DNA of the CDR3: TGTGCCACCAGCGGACTAGCGGTTACAGATACGCAGTATTTT.

The J gene is TRBJ2-7, the V gene TRBV19; 11 nucleotides match TRBD1. Germline V CDR1 and CDR2: LNHDA, SQIVND (reference sequence). The CDR3 loop spans 16 amino acids. Trimming cost V 5 bases and J 4 bases; bases outside gene matches: 10. As DNA, the CDR3 is TGTGCCAGTAGTGTAACCGGGACAGGGGGAATATACGAGCAGTACTTC. It specifies CASSVTGTGGIYEQYF.

The chain has TRBV5-5 and TRBJ1-1; TRBD1 matches at 7 bases. V was pared by 1 base and J by 1 base, with 1 base of the junction left unmatched. In germline, CDR1 is SGHKS, CDR2 YYEKEE (reference sequence). The CDR3 extends over 14 amino acids. The CDR3 nucleotides read TGTGCCAGCAGCTTGTCAGGGGGGAACACTGAAGCTTTCTTT. Amino acid sequence: CASSLSGGNTEAFF.

The CDR3 here is CASSQAGGTGGETQYF. The CDR3 DNA reads TGCGCCAGCAGCCAAGCAGGGGGGACAGGGGGAGAGACCCAGTACTTC. The chain uses TRBV4-3 and TRBJ2-5; the match to TRBD1 covers 11 bases. CDR1 is LGHNA, CDR2 YSLEER, per germline. V was pared by 1 base and J by 4 bases, with 5 bases of the junction left unmatched. The CDR3 runs 16 residues.

This chain links TRBV11-2 with TRBJ2-1; 7 positions agree with TRBD1. Trimming removed 4 bases from V and 2 bases from J; junction bases left unmatched: 5. Germline CDR1 and CDR2: SGHAT and FQNNGV. This CDR3 spans 15 amino acids. The chain's CDR3 is CASSSQTGTYNEQFF. DNA for the CDR3: TGTGCCAGCAGCTCCCAGACAGGGACCTACAATGAGCAGTTCTTC.

The chain carries TRBV11-2 and TRBJ2-5; a possible D gene is TRBD1 (7 bases). Looked up from germline, CDR1 is SGHAT and CDR2 is FQNNGV. The CDR3 runs 16 residues. Between the trimmed V and J ends, which lost 2 bases and 2 bases, there was a span of 15 bases. The CDR3 spells CASSLRGDRKQETQYF. The DNA for the CDR3 is TGTGCCAGCAGCTTAAGGGGGGACAGAAAACAAGAGACCCAGTACTTC.

The V and J genes are TRBV6-1 and TRBJ1-1; TRBD1 is a possible D gene (5 bases). Trimming pared 3 bases from V and 4 bases from J, leaving 9 bases between. CDR1 MNHNS and CDR2 SASEGT come from the germline V gene. This CDR3 spans 13 amino acids. CDR3 residues: CASSDRGITEAFF. The CDR3 nucleotides read TGTGCCAGCAGTGATCGGGGGATCACTGAAGCTTTCTTT.

The chain couples TRBV12-3 or TRBV12-4 to TRBJ1-1; D unresolved. This CDR3 spans 13 amino acids. V was cut by 5 bases and J by 8 bases, with 15 bases left in between. CDR3 protein: CASSPGVSDEAFF. The CDR3, as DNA: TGTGCCAGCAGTCCCGGAGTGAGTGACGAAGCTTTCTTT.